These T cell receptor beta chains were read from a single sample in a study of T cell changes during pregnancy in multiple sclerosis. Sequenced by immunoSEQ multiplex PCR; TCRdb stores in-frame clones only, minus some. The profile covers tens of thousands of clones, with 88% appearing a single time and over 1.5% taken by the ten largest. The sample here was peripheral blood, taken in the first trimester of pregnancy. Receptors originate from a female donor with multiple sclerosis, enrolled in a pregnancy study. CDR3s include the opening cysteine and the closing phenylalanine or tryptophan. Each record gives: clone size, V gene, D gene, J gene, CDR3 protein, CDR3 DNA. A D gene is named only where the DNA matches it firmly. Size values are once, few and many counts, or a class for expanded clones, and some rows have none.

-	TRBV19	TRBD2	TRBJ2-7	CASSSGSSYEQYF	TGTGCCAGTAGTAGCGGGAGCTCCTACGAGCAGTACTTC
-	TRBV5-6	TRBD2	TRBJ2-2	CASSFGGRGNTGELFF	TGTGCCAGCAGCTTCGGCGGGAGGGGGAACACCGGGGAGCTGTTTTTT
-	TRBV10-3	-	TRBJ2-2	CATTGSARTGELFF	TGTGCCACCACGGGATCCGCTAGGACCGGGGAGCTGTTTTTT
many	TRBV12-2	-	TRBJ2-7	CASRLASGSSYEQYF	TGTGCAAGTCGCTTAGCTAGCGGGAGCTCCTACGAGCAGTACTTC
-	TRBV29-1	-	TRBJ2-1	CSVEPRPYNEQFF	TGCAGCGTTGAACCTAGGCCCTACAATGAGCAGTTCTTC
-	TRBV10-3	-	TRBJ2-7	CAISKDNYEQYF	TGTGCCATCAGTAAGGACAACTACGAGCAGTACTTC
once	TRBV19	TRBD2	TRBJ2-1	CATLKLAGGYNEQFF	TGTGCCACCCTAAAACTAGCGGGAGGTTACAATGAGCAGTTCTTC
-	TRBV4-2	TRBD2	TRBJ2-1	CASSQDPSGLAYNEQFF	TGTGCCAGCAGCCAAGATCCCTCGGGACTAGCCTACAATGAGCAGTTCTTC
-	TRBV5-6	TRBD1	TRBJ1-4	CASSPYRQGKMVGKLFF	TGTGCCAGCAGCCCCTATCGACAGGGAAAGATGGTAGGAAAACTGTTTTTT
-	TRBV4-1	-	TRBJ2-2	CASSHGGEPNTGELFF	TGCGCCAGCAGCCACGGAGGGGAGCCGAACACCGGGGAGCTGTTTTTT
once	TRBV28	TRBD1	TRBJ1-5	CASSLTGGNSNQPQHF	TGTGCCAGCTCACTGACAGGGGGTAATAGCAATCAGCCCCAGCATTTT
-	TRBV6-1	TRBD1	TRBJ2-7	CASSETTSGTGVEQYF	TGTGCCAGCAGTGAAACTACCTCCGGGACAGGGGTCGAGCAGTACTTC
medium-sized	TRBV4-2	TRBD2	TRBJ2-1	CASSQNLAGGLNEQFF	TGTGCCAGCAGCCAAAATCTAGCGGGAGGTCTGAATGAGCAGTTCTTC
-	TRBV2	TRBD2	TRBJ2-3	CASSEYDSGRATDTQYF	TGTGCCAGCAGTGAATATGATAGCGGGAGGGCCACGGATACGCAGTATTTT
once	TRBV18	TRBD1	TRBJ1-2	CASSPGTAANYGYTF	TGTGCCAGCTCACCCGGGACAGCTGCTAACTATGGCTACACCTTC
-	TRBV29-1	-	TRBJ1-1	CSVTDRLDTEAFF	TGCAGCGTTACCGACAGGCTCGACACTGAAGCTTTCTTT
-	TRBV7-9	TRBD2	TRBJ2-3	CASSPSGSFGDTQYF	TGTGCCAGCAGCCCTAGCGGGAGTTTCGGAGATACGCAGTATTTT
-	TRBV27	-	TRBJ2-1	CASSLISSNEQFF	TGTGCCAGCAGTTTAATTTCGAGCAATGAGCAGTTCTTC